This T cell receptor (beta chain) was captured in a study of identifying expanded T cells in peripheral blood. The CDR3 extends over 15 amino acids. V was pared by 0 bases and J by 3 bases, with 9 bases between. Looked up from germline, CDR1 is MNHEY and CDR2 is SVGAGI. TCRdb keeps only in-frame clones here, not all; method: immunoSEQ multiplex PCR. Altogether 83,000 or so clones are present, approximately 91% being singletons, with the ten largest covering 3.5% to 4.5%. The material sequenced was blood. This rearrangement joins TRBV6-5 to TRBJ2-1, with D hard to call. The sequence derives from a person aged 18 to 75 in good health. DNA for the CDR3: TGTGCCAGCAGTTACTCGATCACCCACTACAATGAGCAGTTCTTC. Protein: CASSYSITHYNEQFF.